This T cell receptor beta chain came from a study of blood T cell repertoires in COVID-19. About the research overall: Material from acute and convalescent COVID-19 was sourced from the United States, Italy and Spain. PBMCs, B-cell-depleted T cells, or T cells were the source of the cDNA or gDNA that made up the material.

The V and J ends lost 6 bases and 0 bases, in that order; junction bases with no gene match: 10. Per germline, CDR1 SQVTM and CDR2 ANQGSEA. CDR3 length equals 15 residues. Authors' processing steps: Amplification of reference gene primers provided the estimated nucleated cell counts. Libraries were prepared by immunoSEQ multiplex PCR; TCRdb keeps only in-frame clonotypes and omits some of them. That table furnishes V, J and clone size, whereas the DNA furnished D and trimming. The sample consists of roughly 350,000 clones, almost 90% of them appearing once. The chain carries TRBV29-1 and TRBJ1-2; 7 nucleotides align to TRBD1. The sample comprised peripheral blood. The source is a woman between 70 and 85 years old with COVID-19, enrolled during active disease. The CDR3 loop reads CSVGQDGLANYGYTF. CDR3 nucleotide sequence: TGCAGCGTAGGACAGGACGGGTTAGCTAACTATGGCTACACCTTC.